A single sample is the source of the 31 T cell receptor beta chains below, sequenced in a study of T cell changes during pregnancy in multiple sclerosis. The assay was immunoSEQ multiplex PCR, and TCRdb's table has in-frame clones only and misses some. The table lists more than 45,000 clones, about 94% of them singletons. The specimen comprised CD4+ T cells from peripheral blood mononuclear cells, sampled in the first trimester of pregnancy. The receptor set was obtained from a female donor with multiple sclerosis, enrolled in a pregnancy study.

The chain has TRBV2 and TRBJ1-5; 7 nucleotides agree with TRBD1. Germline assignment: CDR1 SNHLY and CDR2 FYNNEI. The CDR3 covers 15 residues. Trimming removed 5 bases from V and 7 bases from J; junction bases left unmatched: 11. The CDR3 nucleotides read TGTGCCAGCAGTCCCCGACAGGGTCGAAGGCAGCCCCAGCATTTT. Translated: CASSPRQGRRQPQHF.

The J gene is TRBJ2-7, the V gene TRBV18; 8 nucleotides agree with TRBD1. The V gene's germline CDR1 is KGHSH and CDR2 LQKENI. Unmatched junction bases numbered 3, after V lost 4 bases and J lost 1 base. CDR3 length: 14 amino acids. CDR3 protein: CASSLRDRSYEQYF. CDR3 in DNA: TGTGCCAGCTCACTGCGGGACAGGTCCTACGAGCAGTACTTC.

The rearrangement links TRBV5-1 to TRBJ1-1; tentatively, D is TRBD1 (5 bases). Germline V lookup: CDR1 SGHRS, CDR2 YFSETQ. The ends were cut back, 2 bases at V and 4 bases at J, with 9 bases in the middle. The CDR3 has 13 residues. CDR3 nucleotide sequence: TGCGCCAGCAGCTTCAGGGAACGCACTGAAGCTTTCTTT. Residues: CASSFRERTEAFF.

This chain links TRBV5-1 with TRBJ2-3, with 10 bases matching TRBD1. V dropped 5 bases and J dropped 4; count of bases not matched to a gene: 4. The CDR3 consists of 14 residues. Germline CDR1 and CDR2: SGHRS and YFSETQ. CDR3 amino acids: CASSRTGGADTQYF. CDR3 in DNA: TGCGCCAGCAGTCGGACAGGGGGGGCAGATACGCAGTATTTT.

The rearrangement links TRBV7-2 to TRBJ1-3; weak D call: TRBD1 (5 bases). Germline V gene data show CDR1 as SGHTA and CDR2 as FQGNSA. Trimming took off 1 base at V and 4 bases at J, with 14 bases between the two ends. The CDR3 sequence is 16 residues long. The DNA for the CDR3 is TGTGCCAGCAGCTTAGGGGGGGGGAGGTCAGGAAACACCATATATTTT. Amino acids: CASSLGGGRSGNTIYF.

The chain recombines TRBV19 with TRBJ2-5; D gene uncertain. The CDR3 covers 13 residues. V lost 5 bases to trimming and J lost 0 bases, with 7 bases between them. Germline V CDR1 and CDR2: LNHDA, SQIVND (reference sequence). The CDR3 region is CASSLHYQETQYF. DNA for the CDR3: TGTGCCAGTAGTCTTCACTACCAAGAGACCCAGTACTTC. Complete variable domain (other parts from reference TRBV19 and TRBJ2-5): DGGITQSPKYLFRKEGQNVTLSCEQNLNHDAMYWYRQDPGQGLRLIYYSQIVNDFQKGDIAEGYSVSREKKESFPLTVTSAQKNPTAFYLCASSLHYQETQYFGPGTRLLVL.

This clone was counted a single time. The DNA for the CDR3 is TGTGCCAGCACCCCGAGGGCAGGGGCAGATACGCAGTATTTT. This gives the protein CASTPRAGADTQYF. V and J are TRBV6-1 and TRBJ2-3, with a weak D call TRBD1 (6 bases). The length of the CDR3 is 14 residues. V was cut by 7 bases and J by 4 bases, with 15 bases left in between. Germline CDR1 reads MNHNS; CDR2 reads SASEGT.

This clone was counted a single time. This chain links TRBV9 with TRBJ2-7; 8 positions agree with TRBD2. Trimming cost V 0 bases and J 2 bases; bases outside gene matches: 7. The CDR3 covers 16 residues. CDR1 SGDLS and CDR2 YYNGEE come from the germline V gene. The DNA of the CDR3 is TGTGCCAGCAGCGTAGGGGCGCGGGGGGCGACCTACGAGCAGTACTTC. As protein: CASSVGARGATYEQYF. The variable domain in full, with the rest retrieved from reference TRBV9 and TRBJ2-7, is DSGVTQTPKHLITATGQRVTLRCSPRSGDLSVYWYQQSLDQGLQFLIQYYNGEERAKGNILERFSAQQFPDLHSELNLSSLELGDSALYFCASSVGARGATYEQYFGPGTRLTVT.

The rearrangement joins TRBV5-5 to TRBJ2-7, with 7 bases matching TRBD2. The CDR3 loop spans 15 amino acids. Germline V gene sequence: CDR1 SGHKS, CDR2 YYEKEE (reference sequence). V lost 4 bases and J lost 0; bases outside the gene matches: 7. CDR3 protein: CASSAGGISSYEQYF. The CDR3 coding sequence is TGTGCCAGCAGCGCCGGGGGGATCAGCTCCTACGAGCAGTACTTC.

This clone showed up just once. This CDR3 is CASRGTNEKLFF. Here the CDR3 DNA reads TGTGCCAGCCGCGGGACTAATGAAAAACTGTTTTTT. This chain uses TRBV19 with TRBJ1-4; no clear D gene. V lost 9 bases, J lost 2 bases, and 7 bases lay in between. CDR1 is LNHDA, CDR2 SQIVND, per germline (reference sequence). This CDR3 has 12 residues.

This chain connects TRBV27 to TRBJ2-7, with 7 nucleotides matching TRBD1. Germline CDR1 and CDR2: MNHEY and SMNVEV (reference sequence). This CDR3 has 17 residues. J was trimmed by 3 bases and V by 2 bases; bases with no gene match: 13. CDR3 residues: CASSLRGQSGVFYEQYF. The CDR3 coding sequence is TGTGCCAGCAGTTTACGGGGACAGAGTGGGGTTTTCTACGAGCAGTACTTC.

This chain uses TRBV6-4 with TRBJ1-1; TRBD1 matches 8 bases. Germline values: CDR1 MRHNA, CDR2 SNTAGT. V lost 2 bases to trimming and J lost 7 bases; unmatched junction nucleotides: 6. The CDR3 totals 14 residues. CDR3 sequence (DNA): TGTGCCAGCAGTGACAGGCAGGGGGCGAGTGAAGCTTTCTTT. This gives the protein CASSDRQGASEAFF.

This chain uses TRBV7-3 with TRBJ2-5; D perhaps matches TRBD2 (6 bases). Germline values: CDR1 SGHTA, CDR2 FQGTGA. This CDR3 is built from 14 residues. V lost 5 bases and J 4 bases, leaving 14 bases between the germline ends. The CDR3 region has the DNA TGTGCCAGCAGCCATACCGGGGGTGGAGAGACCCAGTACTTC. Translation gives CASSHTGGGETQYF.

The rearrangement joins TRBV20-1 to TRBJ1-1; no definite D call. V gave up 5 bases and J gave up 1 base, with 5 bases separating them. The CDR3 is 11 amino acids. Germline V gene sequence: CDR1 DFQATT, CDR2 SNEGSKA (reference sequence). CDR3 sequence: CSALENTEAFF. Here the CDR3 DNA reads TGCAGTGCTTTAGAGAACACTGAAGCTTTCTTT.

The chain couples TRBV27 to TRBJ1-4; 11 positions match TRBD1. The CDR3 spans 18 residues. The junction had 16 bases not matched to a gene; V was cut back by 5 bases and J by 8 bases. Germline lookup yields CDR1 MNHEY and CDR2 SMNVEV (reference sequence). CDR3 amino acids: CASSPWARTGGRKEKLFF. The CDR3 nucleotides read TGTGCCAGCAGTCCTTGGGCCCGGACAGGGGGCCGGAAGGAAAAACTGTTTTTT.

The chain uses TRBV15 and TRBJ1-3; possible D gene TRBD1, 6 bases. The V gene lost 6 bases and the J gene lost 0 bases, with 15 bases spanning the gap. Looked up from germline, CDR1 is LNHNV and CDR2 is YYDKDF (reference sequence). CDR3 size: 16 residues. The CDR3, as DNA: TGTGCCACCAGGAAAGGGGGGGCCATCTCTGGAAACACCATATATTTT. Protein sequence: CATRKGGAISGNTIYF.

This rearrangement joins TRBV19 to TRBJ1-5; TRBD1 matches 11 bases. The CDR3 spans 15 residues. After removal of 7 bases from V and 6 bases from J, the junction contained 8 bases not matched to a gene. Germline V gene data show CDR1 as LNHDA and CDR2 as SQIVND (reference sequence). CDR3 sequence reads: CASKTGQGAIQPQHF. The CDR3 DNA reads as TGTGCCAGTAAGACCGGACAGGGGGCGATTCAGCCCCAGCATTTT. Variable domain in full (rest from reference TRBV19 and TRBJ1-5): DGGITQSPKYLFRKEGQNVTLSCEQNLNHDAMYWYRQDPGQGLRLIYYSQIVNDFQKGDIAEGYSVSREKKESFPLTVTSAQKNPTAFYLCASKTGQGAIQPQHFGDGTRLSIL.

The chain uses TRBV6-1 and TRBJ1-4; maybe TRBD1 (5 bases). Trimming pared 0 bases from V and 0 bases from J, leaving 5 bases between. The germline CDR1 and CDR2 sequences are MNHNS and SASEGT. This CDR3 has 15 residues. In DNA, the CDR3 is TGTGCCAGCAGTGAAGCAGGGGCAACTAATGAAAAACTGTTTTTT. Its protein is CASSEAGATNEKLFF.

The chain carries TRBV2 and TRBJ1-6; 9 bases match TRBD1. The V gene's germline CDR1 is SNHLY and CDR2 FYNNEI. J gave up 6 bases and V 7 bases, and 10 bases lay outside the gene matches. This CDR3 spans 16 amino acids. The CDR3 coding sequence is TGTGCCAGCAACTACCCCGGGACAGGGCCTAATTCACCCCTCCACTTT. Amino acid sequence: CASNYPGTGPNSPLHF. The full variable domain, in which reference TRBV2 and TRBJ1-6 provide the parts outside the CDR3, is EPEVTQTPSHQVTQMGQEVILRCVPISNHLYFYWYRQILGQKVEFLVSFYNNEISEKSEIFDDQFSVERPDGSNFTLKIRSTKLEDSAMYFCASNYPGTGPNSPLHFGNGTRLTVT.

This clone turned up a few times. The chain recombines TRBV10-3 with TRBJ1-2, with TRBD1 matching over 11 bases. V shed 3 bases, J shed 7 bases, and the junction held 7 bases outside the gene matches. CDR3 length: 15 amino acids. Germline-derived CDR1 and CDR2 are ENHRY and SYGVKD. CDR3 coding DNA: TGTGCCATCAGTGATGCCGGGACAGGGGGAGGTGGCTACACCTTC. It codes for CAISDAGTGGGGYTF.

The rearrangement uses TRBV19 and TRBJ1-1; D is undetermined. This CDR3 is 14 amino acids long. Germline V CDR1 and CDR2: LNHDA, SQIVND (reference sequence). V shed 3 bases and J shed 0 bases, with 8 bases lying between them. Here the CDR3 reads CASSIGQMNTEAFF. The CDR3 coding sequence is TGTGCCAGTAGTATTGGCCAGATGAACACTGAAGCTTTCTTT.

CDR3 sequence: CASSPSGTAQETQYF. CDR3 DNA sequence: TGTGCCAGCAGTCCGTCCGGGACAGCCCAGGAGACCCAGTACTTC. J is TRBJ2-5 and V is TRBV28; 7 bases fit TRBD1. The CDR3 length is 15 residues. Looked up from germline, CDR1 is MDHEN and CDR2 is SYDVKM. V lost 5 bases and J lost 5; bases outside the gene matches: 11.

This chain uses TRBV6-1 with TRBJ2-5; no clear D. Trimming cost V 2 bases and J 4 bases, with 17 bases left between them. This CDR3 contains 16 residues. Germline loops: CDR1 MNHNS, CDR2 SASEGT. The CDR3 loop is CASSEYTLGLGETQYF. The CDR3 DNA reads TGTGCCAGCAGTGAATACACACTGGGCTTAGGAGAGACCCAGTACTTC.

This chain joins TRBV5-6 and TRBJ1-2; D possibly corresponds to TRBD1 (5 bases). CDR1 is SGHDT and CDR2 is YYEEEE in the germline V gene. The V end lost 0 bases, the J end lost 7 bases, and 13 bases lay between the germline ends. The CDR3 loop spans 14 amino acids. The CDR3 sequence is CASSLALGPGGYTF. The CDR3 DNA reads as TGTGCCAGCAGCTTGGCGCTGGGGCCGGGTGGCTACACCTTC.

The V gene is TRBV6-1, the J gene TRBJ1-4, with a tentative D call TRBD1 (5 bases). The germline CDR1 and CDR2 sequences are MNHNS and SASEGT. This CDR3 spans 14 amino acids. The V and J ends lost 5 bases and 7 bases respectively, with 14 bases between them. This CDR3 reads CASSQGTRGEKLFF. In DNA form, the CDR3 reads TGTGCCAGCAGTCAGGGAACCAGAGGTGAAAAACTGTTTTTT.

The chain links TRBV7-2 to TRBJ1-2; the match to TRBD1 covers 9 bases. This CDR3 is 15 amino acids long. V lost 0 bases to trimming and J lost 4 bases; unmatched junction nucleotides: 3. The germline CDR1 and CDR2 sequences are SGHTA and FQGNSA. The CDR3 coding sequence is TGTGCCAGCAGCTTAGCGGACAGGGGCGTCTATGGCTACACCTTC. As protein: CASSLADRGVYGYTF.

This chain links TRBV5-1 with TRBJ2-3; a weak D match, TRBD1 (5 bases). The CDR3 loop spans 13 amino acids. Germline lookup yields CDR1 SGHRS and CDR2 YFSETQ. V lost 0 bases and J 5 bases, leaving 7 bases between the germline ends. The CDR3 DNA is TGCGCCAGCAGCTTGGGACAGCGAGATACGCAGTATTTT. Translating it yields CASSLGQRDTQYF.

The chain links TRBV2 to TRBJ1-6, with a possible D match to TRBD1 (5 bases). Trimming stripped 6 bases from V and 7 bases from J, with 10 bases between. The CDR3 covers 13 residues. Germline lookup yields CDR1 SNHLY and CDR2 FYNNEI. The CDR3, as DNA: TGTGCCAGCAGGGAGTCAGGGAATTCACCCCTCCACTTT. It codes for CASRESGNSPLHF. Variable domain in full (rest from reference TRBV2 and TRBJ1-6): EPEVTQTPSHQVTQMGQEVILRCVPISNHLYFYWYRQILGQKVEFLVSFYNNEISEKSEIFDDQFSVERPDGSNFTLKIRSTKLEDSAMYFCASRESGNSPLHFGNGTRLTVT.

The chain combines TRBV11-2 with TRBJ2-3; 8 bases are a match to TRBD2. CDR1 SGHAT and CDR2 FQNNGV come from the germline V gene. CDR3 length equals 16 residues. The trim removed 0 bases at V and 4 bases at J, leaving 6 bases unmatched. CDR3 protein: CASSLDPGGLADTQYF. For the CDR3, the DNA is TGTGCCAGCAGCTTAGATCCGGGGGGGCTGGCAGATACGCAGTATTTT.

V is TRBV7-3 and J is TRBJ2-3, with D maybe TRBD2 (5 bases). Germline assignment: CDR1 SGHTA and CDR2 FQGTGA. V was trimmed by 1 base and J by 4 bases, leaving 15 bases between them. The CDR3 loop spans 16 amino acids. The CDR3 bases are TGTGCCAGCAGCTTAATGCCGGGCTGGGAGCCAGATACGCAGTATTTT. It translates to CASSLMPGWEPDTQYF.

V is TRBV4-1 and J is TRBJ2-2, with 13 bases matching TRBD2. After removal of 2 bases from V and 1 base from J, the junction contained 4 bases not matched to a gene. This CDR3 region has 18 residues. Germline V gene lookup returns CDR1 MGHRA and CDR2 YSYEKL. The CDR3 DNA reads TGCGCCAGCAGCCAACCACGACTAGCGGGGGGGAACACCGGGGAGCTGTTTTTT. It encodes CASSQPRLAGGNTGELFF.